Sequencing of this T cell receptor (beta chain) was carried out in a study of blood T cell repertoires in COVID-19. Study as a whole: T cells, B-cell-depleted T cells, or PBMCs supplied cDNA or gDNA.

Germline values: CDR1 MNHNY, CDR2 SVGAGI (reference sequence). V lost 6 bases to trimming and J lost 3 bases; unmatched junction nucleotides: 6. This CDR3 spans 16 amino acids. Produced via immunoSEQ multiplex PCR; TCRdb's table is partial and in-frame only. In the table there are just over 300,000 clones, over 85% of which are singletons. The chain has TRBV6-6 and TRBJ2-1; the match to TRBD2 covers 12 bases. The receptor was derived from a woman aged 30 to 39 with COVID-19, enrolled during active disease. The source material was peripheral blood. This CDR3 is CASSPGLAGLYNEQFF. DNA of the CDR3: TGTGCCAGCAGCCCCGGACTAGCGGGGCTCTACAATGAGCAGTTCTTC.